This T cell receptor (beta chain) was identified in a study of shared clonotypes between healthy human individuals. The CDR3 spans 12 residues. The V and J ends lost 1 base and 7 bases respectively, with 6 bases between them. Germline CDR1 reads SGHNT; CDR2 reads YYREEE (reference sequence). Clones were read by immunoSEQ multiplex PCR, and TCRdb kept only the in-frame ones, dropping some. Here the sample spans around 120,000 clones, less than 80% being singletons. This clone came up once. Sequenced input: memory CD8+ T cells sorted from blood. Sample subset: CD45RO+ cells pooled with CCR7-negative TemRA cells. The J gene is TRBJ2-1, the V gene TRBV5-4; D unclear. The source of this sequence is a woman aged 25 to 39 in good health. The DNA for the CDR3 is TGTGCCAGCAGCTTGATAACGAATGAGCAGTTCTTC. This gives the protein CASSLITNEQFF.